This TCR beta chain was identified in a study of control samples from healthy donors and cancer patients. Sequenced by immunoSEQ multiplex PCR; TCRdb stores in-frame clones only, minus some. The data contain 190,000 or so clones, approximately 92% of them singletons. The specimen was blood. The receptor was isolated from a young man in good health.

The CDR3 protein is CASRGVVTDTQYF. CDR3 DNA sequence: TGTGCCAGCAGAGGGGTGGTTACAGATACGCAGTATTTT. The chain joins TRBV28 to TRBJ2-3; TRBD1 is a possible D gene (5 bases). The CDR3 sequence is 13 residues long. Trimming left V 6 bases short and J 3 bases short, with 10 bases between. From germline, CDR1 is MDHEN and CDR2 SYDVKM.